The clone carrying this TCR beta chain appeared many times. The antigen is undetermined. These data originate in a study of T cells in Graves' hyperthyroidism and ophthalmopathy. Notes on the study in general: Blood also contained most expanded thyroid clonotypes above 0.001. Ophthalmopathy was told apart from stable hyperthyroidism by a 13 V-J model.

Researchers amplified the TCR beta CDR3 regions from RNA transcripts. The TCR CDR3 was amplified in a first-round RT-PCR using the HTBI primer set. TCRdb analysed the multiplex PCR reads with MiXCR anew, one entry per CDR3 protein. The sample shows some 560,000 distinct CDR3 sequences, around 15% of them seen only once. The source is a woman in her forties with Graves' hyperthyroidism. The specimen sequenced was blood.

The CDR3 loop reads CASSPDPGQGASGYEQYF. The CDR3 DNA reads TGTGCCAGCAGCCCCGATCCGGGACAGGGGGCTTCGGGGTACGAGCAGTACTTC. The rearrangement links TRBV6-1 to TRBJ2-7; 12 nucleotides match TRBD1. After removal of 6 bases from V and 4 bases from J, the junction contained 16 bases not matched to a gene. Germline loops: CDR1 MNHNS, CDR2 SASEGT. This CDR3 comprises 18 residues.